Below are 18 T cell receptor beta chains sequenced from a single sample in a study of cytomegalovirus exposure and HLA in healthy donors. PCR amplification relied on 60 Vbeta primers (plus 13 Jbeta primers). Method: immunoSEQ multiplex PCR; TCRdb's copy keeps in-frame clones and lacks some. Of fewer than 80,000 clones in the sample, more than 70% were seen once. The specimen sequenced was PBMCs. Receptors were obtained from a man aged 45-60 years in good health and CMV-seropositive.

The rearrangement joins TRBV10-1 to TRBJ2-5; maybe TRBD2 (6 bases). V was pared by 3 bases and J by 7 bases, with 18 bases between. In germline, CDR1 is WNHNN, CDR2 SYGVQD (reference sequence). This CDR3 region has 15 residues. The CDR3 DNA reads as TGCGCCAGCAGTGACGGCGGAGGGGCCCCAGGGACCCAGTACTTC. Encoded protein: CASSDGGGAPGTQYF.

The V and J genes are TRBV30 and TRBJ1-1; D is possibly TRBD1 (5 bases). CDR1 and CDR2 from the germline V gene are GTSNPN and SVGIG (reference sequence). V was shortened by 4 bases and J by 6 bases, with 18 bases between the two germline ends. The CDR3 spans 14 residues. The CDR3 sequence is CAWKPSPGDPEAFF. CDR3 sequence (DNA): TGTGCCTGGAAACCATCCCCGGGGGACCCTGAAGCTTTCTTT. Complete variable domain (other parts from reference TRBV30 and TRBJ1-1): SQTIHQWPATLVQPVGSPLSLECTVEGTSNPNLYWYRQAAGRGLQLLFYSVGIGQISSEVPQNLSASRPQDRQFILSSKKLLLSDSGFYLCAWKPSPGDPEAFFGQGTRLTVV.

V gene TRBV18 combines with J gene TRBJ2-3; the D is unclear. Trimming left V 3 bases short and J 2 bases short, with 3 bases between. CDR3 length equals 12 residues. CDR1 is KGHSH and CDR2 is LQKENI in the germline V gene. In DNA, the CDR3 is TGTGCCAGCTCACCCGTCACAGATACGCAGTATTTT. It yields the protein CASSPVTDTQYF.

V usage is TRBV5-6 and J usage is TRBJ2-5, with 12 positions matching TRBD2. Looked up from germline, CDR1 is SGHDT and CDR2 is YYEEEE. V shed 5 bases and J 1 base; nucleotides not matched to a gene: 3. There are 15 residues in the CDR3. This CDR3 reads CASSTSGRTQETQYF. In DNA form, the CDR3 reads TGTGCCAGCAGTACTAGCGGGAGGACCCAAGAGACCCAGTACTTC.

This clone was recorded a few times. V and J are TRBV7-2 and TRBJ2-2, with D tentatively TRBD2 (7 bases). The CDR3 loop spans 17 amino acids. Germline values: CDR1 SGHTA, CDR2 FQGNSA. The V gene lost 4 bases and the J gene lost 1 base, with 16 bases spanning the gap. This CDR3 is CASSWGGAGWNTGELFF. The CDR3 DNA follows: TGTGCCAGCAGCTGGGGGGGGGCAGGGTGGAACACCGGGGAGCTGTTTTTT.

This rearrangement joins TRBV23-1 to TRBJ2-7, with a possible D match to TRBD1 (6 bases). TRBV23-1 is an open reading frame, and its role is uncertain. V lost 8 bases, J lost 5 bases, and 22 bases lay in between. The CDR3 sequence is 15 residues long. This CDR3 is CASPGLAGAAHEQYF. In nucleotides, the CDR3 is TGCGCCAGCCCCGGCCTGGCAGGGGCGGCCCACGAGCAGTACTTC.

The chain carries TRBV14 and TRBJ2-5; 7 bases are a match to TRBD2. V shed 0 bases, J shed 0 bases, and the junction held 7 bases outside the gene matches. The length of the CDR3 is 17 residues. Germline CDR1 SGHDN, CDR2 FVKESK. The CDR3 DNA follows: TGTGCCAGCAGCCAAGACTCGGGTCTAGCGGACCAAGAGACCCAGTACTTC. The encoded protein is CASSQDSGLADQETQYF.

V and J are TRBV4-2 and TRBJ2-5; 10 bases line up with TRBD2. CDR3 length: 19 residues. CDR1 is LGHNA, CDR2 YNFKEQ, per germline. V was clipped by 4 bases and J by 1 base; unmatched bases: 15. The CDR3 region is CASSPKPPGASGSQETQYF. DNA for the CDR3: TGTGCCAGCAGCCCGAAACCGCCTGGGGCTAGCGGGAGCCAAGAGACCCAGTACTTC.

The chain uses TRBV6-5 and TRBJ2-7; D may be TRBD1 (5 bases). The CDR3 totals 13 residues. Germline CDR1 reads MNHEY; CDR2 reads SVGAGI. V lost 2 bases, J lost 1 base, and 6 bases lay in between. This CDR3 reads CASSYRGSYEQYF. The CDR3 DNA reads as TGTGCCAGCAGTTACAGGGGATCCTACGAGCAGTACTTC.

J is TRBJ2-7 and V is TRBV11-2; TRBD1 agrees at 8 bases. Germline V CDR1 and CDR2: SGHAT, FQNNGV. The ends lost 2 bases at V and 2 bases at J; junction bases unmatched: 5. The CDR3 covers 15 residues. The DNA for the CDR3 is TGTGCCAGCAGCTTATCCGGGACAGGAACCTACGAGCAGTACTTC. Protein sequence: CASSLSGTGTYEQYF.

This clone was counted only a few times. V gene TRBV19 combines with J gene TRBJ2-7; D perhaps matches TRBD2 (6 bases). CDR3 size: 14 residues. The germline V gene encodes CDR1 LNHDA and CDR2 SQIVND (reference sequence). V lost 5 bases and J lost 3, with 14 bases in between. The CDR3 spells CASSDQRAYYEQYF. CDR3 in DNA: TGTGCCAGTAGTGACCAGCGGGCTTACTACGAGCAGTACTTC.

This clone was observed a single time. The chain recombines TRBV2 with TRBJ1-2; a possible D gene is TRBD1 (5 bases). Trimming shortened V by 2 bases and J by 5 bases, and 9 bases separated the two germline ends. Germline CDR1 reads SNHLY; CDR2 reads FYNNEI. The CDR3 has 13 amino acids. CDR3 loop: CASSESGRYGYTF. The CDR3 DNA sequence: TGTGCCAGCAGTGAATCAGGGCGGTATGGCTACACCTTC.

This clone has just a few counts. This rearrangement joins TRBV28 to TRBJ1-1; 10 bases map to TRBD1. CDR3 length: 16 amino acids. V was clipped by 7 bases and J by 5 bases; unmatched bases: 13. The germline V gene has CDR1 MDHEN and CDR2 SYDVKM. The CDR3 DNA reads as TGTGCCAGCAATTCTCGACAGGGGGCATCGGGAACTGAAGCTTTCTTT. This translates into CASNSRQGASGTEAFF.

In its sample, this clone was seen a few times. The CDR3 coding sequence is TGTGCCAGCAGTTACTCTCGACAGGGGAATGAAAAACTGTTTTTT. Translating it yields CASSYSRQGNEKLFF. The V call is TRBV6-5, the J call TRBJ1-4; the match to TRBD1 covers 8 bases. The ends lost 0 bases at V and 5 bases at J; junction bases unmatched: 2. The CDR3 is 15 amino acids. Per the germline V gene, CDR1 is MNHEY and CDR2 is SVGAGI.

This clone was recorded a few times. The gene calls are TRBV30 and TRBJ1-3, with D possibly matching TRBD1 (5 bases). Per germline, CDR1 GTSNPN and CDR2 SVGIG (reference sequence). V gave up 2 bases and J gave up 0 bases, with 11 bases separating them. The CDR3 runs 15 residues. CDR3 bases: TGTGCCTGGAGTAGGGACTCGGGCTCTGGAAACACCATATATTTT. Protein sequence: CAWSRDSGSGNTIYF.

This chain connects TRBV28 to TRBJ1-2; D call uncertain. The CDR3 is made up of 14 amino acids. The germline V and J ends were trimmed by 6 bases and 7 bases, with 18 bases remaining between them. Per germline, CDR1 MDHEN and CDR2 SYDVKM. The CDR3 coding sequence is TGTGCCAGCAGCAGCTCCGGGAGAGAGGGTGGCTACACCTTC. Translation: CASSSSGREGGYTF.

The chain employs TRBV10-3 and TRBJ2-7; 7 nucleotides agree with TRBD1. V trimming: 6 bases; J trimming: 1 base; junction bases outside the gene matches: 6. CDR1 is ENHRY, CDR2 SYGVKD, per germline. CDR3 length: 14 amino acids. This chain's CDR3 is CAIRGTDSSYEQYF. CDR3 in DNA: TGTGCCATCAGGGGGACAGACTCTTCCTACGAGCAGTACTTC.

There are a few counts of this clone. The V call is TRBV5-6, the J call TRBJ2-6; D not resolved. Trimming pared 1 base from V and 0 bases from J, leaving 11 bases between. Germline V CDR1 and CDR2: SGHDT, YYEEEE. The CDR3 covers 17 residues. The CDR3 reads CASSLIPSGSGANVLTF. CDR3 nucleotide sequence: TGTGCCAGCAGCTTGATCCCCTCGGGCTCTGGGGCCAACGTCCTGACTTTC.